Presented here are 16 T cell receptor beta chains from one specimen sequenced in a study of blood T cell repertoires in COVID-19. The table came from immunoSEQ multiplex PCR; TCRdb's copy has only in-frame clones and leaves some out. The sample records about 310,000 clones, roughly 90% being singletons. Sequenced material: PBMCs or T cells enriched from blood (not recorded which). The receptors shown here come from a woman in her thirties or forties who had recovered from COVID-19.

CDR3 sequence (DNA): TGTGCCAGCAGCTCGGTAGAAGCTAACTATGGCTACACCTTC. This translates into CASSSVEANYGYTF. The chain links TRBV7-9 to TRBJ1-2; no clear D gene. The CDR3 spans 14 residues. V lost 4 bases, J lost 0 bases, and 9 bases lay in between. Germline CDR1 is SEHNR and CDR2 is FQNEAQ (reference sequence).

The chain combines TRBV9 with TRBJ2-3; the match to TRBD1 covers 10 bases. This CDR3 comprises 17 residues. Germline V gene sequence: CDR1 SGDLS, CDR2 YYNGEE. Losses at the gene ends were 5 bases for V and 6 bases for J; bases not matched to a gene: 15. The CDR3 coding sequence is TGTGCCAGCAGTTCTAACGACCCGGGACAGGGGAGGGATACGCAGTATTTT. Translating it yields CASSSNDPGQGRDTQYF.

This clone was recorded at least ten times. The rearrangement uses TRBV4-2 and TRBJ2-7, with 8 bases lining up with TRBD2. CDR1 and CDR2 (germline): LGHNA, YNFKEQ. V lost 4 bases and J lost 3; bases outside the gene matches: 14. This CDR3 has 17 amino acids. The CDR3 nucleotides are TGTGCCAGCAGCCCCTACGCCACCTTCGGGACTAGCTACGAGCAGTACTTC. Residues: CASSPYATFGTSYEQYF.

The J gene is TRBJ1-5, the V gene TRBV24-1; D call uncertain. The germline V gene has CDR1 KGHDR and CDR2 SFDVKD. The CDR3 length is 14 residues. V gave up 9 bases and J gave up 4 bases, with 15 bases separating them. CDR3 in amino acids: CATRRGKWNQPQHF. The CDR3, as DNA: TGTGCCACCCGTCGGGGAAAGTGGAATCAGCCCCAGCATTTT.

The gene calls are TRBV7-8 and TRBJ2-5, with D hard to call. V lost 0 bases to trimming and J lost 5 bases, with 7 bases between them. The CDR3 is 13 residues long. Germline CDR1 is SGHVS and CDR2 is FQNEAQ. The CDR3 nucleotides read TGTGCCAGCAGCTTAGCACAGAAGGAGACCCAGTACTTC. Protein: CASSLAQKETQYF.

The chain recombines TRBV19 with TRBJ1-6, with TRBD1 matching 9 bases. The ends lost 4 bases at V and 7 bases at J; junction bases unmatched: 2. The germline CDR1 and CDR2 sequences are LNHDA and SQIVND (reference sequence). The CDR3 runs to 14 residues. In nucleotides, the CDR3 is TGTGCCAGTAGTACGACAGGGGGAAATTCACCCCTCCACTTT. This sequence encodes CASSTTGGNSPLHF.

J is TRBJ1-4 and V is TRBV29-1, with TRBD1 as a possible D gene (5 bases). V lost 3 bases, J lost 8 bases, and 13 bases lay in between. Germline CDR1 is SQVTM and CDR2 is ANQGSEA. CDR3 size: 13 residues. The CDR3 here is CSVEGQGREKLFF. CDR3 nucleotide sequence: TGCAGCGTTGAGGGGCAGGGCCGGGAAAAACTGTTTTTT.

The V and J genes are TRBV19 and TRBJ2-1; D possibly corresponds to TRBD2 (6 bases). CDR3 size: 14 residues. Germline V gene data show CDR1 as LNHDA and CDR2 as SQIVND (reference sequence). Trimming cost V 3 bases and J 6 bases, with 12 bases left between them. The CDR3 sequence: CASSMGPSVNEQFF. CDR3 sequence (DNA): TGTGCCAGTAGTATGGGCCCTAGCGTCAATGAGCAGTTCTTC.

The chain has TRBV5-1 and TRBJ2-5; 10 bases align to TRBD2. CDR3 length: 16 amino acids. The V segment lost 6 bases and the J segment 2 bases; nucleotides outside the gene matches: 10. Germline CDR1 reads SGHRS; CDR2 reads YFSETQ. The CDR3 is CASNLYLAGAQETQYF. Here the CDR3 DNA reads TGCGCCAGCAACCTTTACCTAGCGGGAGCTCAAGAGACCCAGTACTTC.

This clone appeared once. This chain joins TRBV5-1 and TRBJ2-7; 7 bases line up with TRBD2. This CDR3 region has 17 residues. Germline V gene lookup returns CDR1 SGHRS and CDR2 YFSETQ. Trimming took 1 base from V and 3 from J; bases not matched to a gene: 13. The CDR3 loop reads CASSLTGGSSNDYEQYF. The CDR3 nucleotides are TGCGCCAGCAGCTTGACGGGGGGAAGCTCTAACGACTACGAGCAGTACTTC.

This rearrangement joins TRBV9 to TRBJ1-6; D possibly corresponds to TRBD1 (5 bases). Germline CDR1 SGDLS, CDR2 YYNGEE. The CDR3 sequence is 13 residues long. V lost 1 base to trimming and J lost 9 bases, with 8 bases between them. The CDR3 DNA sequence: TGTGCCAGCAGCGTATTTCAGGGTTCACCCCTCCACTTT. It translates to CASSVFQGSPLHF.

CDR3 sequence (DNA): TGTGCCAGCAGTACGGCTCAGGGGAGTGGAACGAATGAGCAGTTCTTC. Translated: CASSTAQGSGTNEQFF. The rearrangement joins TRBV27 to TRBJ2-1; TRBD1 is a possible D gene (6 bases). CDR3 length equals 16 residues. The germline gives CDR1 MNHEY, CDR2 SMNVEV (reference sequence). V was trimmed by 5 bases and J by 7 bases, leaving 21 bases between them.

This clone was observed a single time. V gene TRBV3-1 (or the pseudogene TRBV3-2) combines with J gene TRBJ2-4, with TRBD2 identical over 7 bases. From germline, CDR1 is LGHDT and CDR2 YNNKEL (reference sequence). Trimming cost V 4 bases and J 0 bases; bases outside gene matches: 0. The CDR3 covers 14 residues. Written as DNA, the CDR3 is TGTGCCAGCAGCCTAGCGGGAGCCAAAAACATTCAGTACTTC. It codes for CASSLAGAKNIQYF.

The chain carries TRBV9 and TRBJ2-7; a weak D match, TRBD1 (5 bases). V lost 0 bases and J 2 bases, leaving 12 bases between the germline ends. The CDR3 has 15 residues. Germline loops: CDR1 SGDLS, CDR2 YYNGEE. The CDR3 is CASSVALKGAYEQYF. The CDR3 bases are TGTGCCAGCAGCGTAGCTTTAAAAGGGGCCTACGAGCAGTACTTC.

The chain recombines TRBV6-2 or TRBV6-3 with TRBJ1-1; 12 bases agree with TRBD1. Germline CDR1 is MNHEY and CDR2 is SVGEGT. CDR3 length equals 16 residues. The V segment lost 4 bases and the J segment 8 bases; nucleotides outside the gene matches: 11. The DNA for the CDR3 is TGTGCCAGCAGTTCTGGGACAGGGGGCTTAGAGACGGAAGCTTTCTTT. Translation: CASSSGTGGLETEAFF.

The chain has TRBV7-2 and TRBJ2-1, with a possible D match to TRBD2 (6 bases). The germline gives CDR1 SGHTA, CDR2 FQGNSA. V lost 4 bases, J lost 4 bases, and 14 bases lay in between. This CDR3 region has 15 residues. CDR3 sequence reads: CASSSGPSVYNEQFF. For the CDR3, the DNA is TGTGCCAGCAGCTCGGGGCCTAGCGTTTACAATGAGCAGTTCTTC. The full variable domain, in which reference TRBV7-2 and TRBJ2-1 provide the parts outside the CDR3, is GAGVSQSPSNKVTEKGKDVELRCDPISGHTALYWYRQSLGQGLEFLIYFQGNSAPDKSGLPSDRFSAERTGGSVSTLTIQRTQQEDSAVYLCASSSGPSVYNEQFFGPGTRLTVL.